This entry describes one T cell receptor (beta chain). The specificity of this receptor is unknown. No base quality values were provided; no much bigger clone lies one nucleotide off. Explained via the paper, the time point label denotes: cells obtained before transplantation from donor or recipient. CD3+CD4+ and CD3+CD8+ populations were FACS-sorted from unstimulated pre-transplant donor and recipient cells taken from spleen or lymph nodes. Receptor libraries were prepared by the immunoSEQ multiplex PCR assay. In most patients, genomic DNA was isolated using the Qiagen DNeasy Blood and Tissue Kit and sent frozen to Adaptive Biotechnologies for TCR sequencing. Adaptive Biotechnologies carried out high-throughput TCR-beta CDR3 sequencing of genomic DNA for most patients. The original pipeline was this. Adaptive's ImmunoSEQ software was the source of the TCR sequencing data for 18 patients, while a few other patients were processed with MiXCR and VDJtools. To correct CD4 versus CD8 sorting errors, any sequence found in both subsets at a frequency ratio below 5:1 was removed. Because the origin of CDR3 nucleotide sequences shared between donor and recipient could not be assigned, those sequences were removed. To count as alloreactive, a clone needed at least 2-fold expansion over unstimulated cells and a minimum CFSE-low frequency of 0.002% (template counts) or 0.001% (read counts). Clones detected in sequenced pre-transplant spleen, lymph node, or MLR CFSE-low populations of the donor or recipient were defined as mappable. The cumulative frequency of alloreactive clones was calculated as a percentage of all sequences, weighted by copy number. Sourced from immuneACCESS, this table was stored by TCRdb with only in-frame sequences that have V and J called. A share of the clones is absent; for the studies checked, an unresolved V gene accounts for under half, and the remainder has no known explanation. From that table come the V and J calls and clone size; the DNA was used to work out D and trimming. The sample table holds over 120,000 clones, of which about 93% were seen once. Together, the top ten hold approximately 0.2% of the sample.

Unmatched junction bases come to 12, with V trimmed by 0 bases and J by 8 bases. The germline V gene encodes CDR1 SGHTA and CDR2 FQGTGA. Including cysteine and phenylalanine, the CDR3 has 18 amino acids. The only DNA kept is the CDR3, 54 bases in frame from the first base. This entry is derived from a study of graft-versus-host responses after intestinal transplantation (dated by TCRdb to the early 2020s). Turning to the overall study: The transplants that recipients received were multivisceral, liver-intestinal, or isolated intestinal. Every recipient was given anti-thymocyte globulin induction, followed by around three years of maintenance tacrolimus and steroids. After intestinal transplantation, graft-versus-host and host-versus-graft alloreactive T cell clones in the graft, circulation and bone marrow were tracked using bulk TCR-beta CDR3 sequencing. Alloreactive clones were identified by sequencing pre-transplant mixed lymphocyte reaction products and comparing them with unstimulated pre-transplant donor and recipient T cells. The cohort enrolled 24 intestinal transplant recipients, one of whom was a retransplant, and a few patients without pretransplant specimens were excluded. Donor T cell macrochimerism was defined as a peak of at least 4% donor T cells among recipient peripheral blood mononuclear cells. Rather than being sequenced by the commercial service, samples from a few later patients were sequenced in-house on an Illumina MiSeq and processed with MiXCR.

The study at large found these results: GvH clones were detected in recipient bone marrow, and some appeared earlier in ileal mucosa or blood, consistent with an intestinal mucosal origin. Early after transplant, peak levels of circulating GvH clones were associated with declines in HvG clones. In the allografts of patients with donor T cell macrochimerism, GvH to HvG T cell clonal ratios were high. The conclusions were limited by the relatively low number and heterogeneity of the intestinal transplant patients.

Material: unstimulated CD4+ T cells sorted from spleen or lymph node cells, obtained before intestinal transplant. The sequence links TRBV7-3 to TRBJ2-1, with TRBD2 matching 11 junction bases. This TCR was recovered from a human donor who received an intestinal transplant. CDR3 sequence: CASSLTLLTSGSKDEQFF. The DNA is TGTGCCAGCAGCTTAACTCTCCTTACTAGCGGGAGTAAGGATGAGCAGTTCTTC.